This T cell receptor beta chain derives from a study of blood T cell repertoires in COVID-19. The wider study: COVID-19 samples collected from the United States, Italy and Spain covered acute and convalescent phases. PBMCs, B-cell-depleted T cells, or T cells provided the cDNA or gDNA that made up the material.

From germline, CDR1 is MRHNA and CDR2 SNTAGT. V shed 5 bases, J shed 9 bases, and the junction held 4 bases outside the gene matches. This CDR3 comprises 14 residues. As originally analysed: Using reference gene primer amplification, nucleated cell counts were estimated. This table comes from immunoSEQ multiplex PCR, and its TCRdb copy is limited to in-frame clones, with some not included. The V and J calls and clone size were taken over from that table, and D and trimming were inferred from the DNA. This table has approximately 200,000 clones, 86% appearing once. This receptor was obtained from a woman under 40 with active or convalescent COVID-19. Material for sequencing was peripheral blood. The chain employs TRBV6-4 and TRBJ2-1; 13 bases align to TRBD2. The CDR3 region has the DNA TGTGCCAGCAGTCCCGGGACTAGCGGGACTGAGCAGTTCTTC. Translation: CASSPGTSGTEQFF.